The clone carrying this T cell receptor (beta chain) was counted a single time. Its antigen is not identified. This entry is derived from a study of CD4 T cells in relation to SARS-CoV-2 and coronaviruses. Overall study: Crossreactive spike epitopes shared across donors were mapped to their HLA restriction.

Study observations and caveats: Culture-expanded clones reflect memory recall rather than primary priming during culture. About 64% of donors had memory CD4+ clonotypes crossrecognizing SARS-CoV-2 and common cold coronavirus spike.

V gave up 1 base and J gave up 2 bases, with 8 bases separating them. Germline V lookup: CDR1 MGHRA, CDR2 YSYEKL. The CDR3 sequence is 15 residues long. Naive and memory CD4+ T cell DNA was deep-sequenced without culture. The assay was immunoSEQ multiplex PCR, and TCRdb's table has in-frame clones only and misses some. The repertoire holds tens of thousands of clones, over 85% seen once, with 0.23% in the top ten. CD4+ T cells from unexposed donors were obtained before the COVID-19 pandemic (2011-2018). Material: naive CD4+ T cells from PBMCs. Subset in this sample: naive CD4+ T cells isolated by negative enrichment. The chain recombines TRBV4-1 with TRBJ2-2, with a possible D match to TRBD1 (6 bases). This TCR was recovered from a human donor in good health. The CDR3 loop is CASSQGQVNTGELFF. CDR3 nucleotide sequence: TGCGCCAGCAGCCAAGGACAGGTTAACACCGGGGAGCTGTTTTTT.